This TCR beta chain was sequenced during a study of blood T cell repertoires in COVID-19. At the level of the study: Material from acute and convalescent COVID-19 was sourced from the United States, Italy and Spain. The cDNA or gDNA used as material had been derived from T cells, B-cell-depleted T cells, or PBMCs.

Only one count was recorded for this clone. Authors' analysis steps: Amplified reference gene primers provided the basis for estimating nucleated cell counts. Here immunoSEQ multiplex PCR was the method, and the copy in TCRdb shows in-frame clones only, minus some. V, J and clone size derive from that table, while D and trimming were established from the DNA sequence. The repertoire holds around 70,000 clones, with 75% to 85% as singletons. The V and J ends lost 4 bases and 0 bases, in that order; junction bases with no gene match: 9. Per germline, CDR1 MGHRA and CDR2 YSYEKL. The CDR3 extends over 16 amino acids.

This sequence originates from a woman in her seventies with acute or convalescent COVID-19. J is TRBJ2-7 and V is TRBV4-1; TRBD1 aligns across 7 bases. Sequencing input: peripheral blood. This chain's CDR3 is CASSPVTTGYSYEQYF. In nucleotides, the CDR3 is TGCGCCAGCAGCCCCGTTACGACAGGGTACTCCTACGAGCAGTACTTC.